These 32 T cell receptor beta chains were sequenced from one sample in a study of shared clonotypes between healthy human individuals. Generated by immunoSEQ multiplex PCR, the TCRdb table keeps only in-frame clones and is missing some. In the table there are 400,000 to 550,000 clones, around 80% of which are singletons. The material sequenced was PBMCs. Receptors were obtained from a woman in her 40s in good health. Some clones in this sample may be carry-over from other donors' samples.

For the CDR3, the DNA is TGTGCCAGCAGTTACTCCGACGGGTTGAATGAAAAACTGTTTTTT. It codes for CASSYSDGLNEKLFF. The V call is TRBV6-6, the J call TRBJ1-4; D is unclear. The CDR3 has 15 amino acids. The ends were cut back, 0 bases at V and 5 bases at J, with 10 bases in the middle. Germline V gene lookup returns CDR1 MNHNY and CDR2 SVGAGI (reference sequence).

V and J are TRBV9 and TRBJ2-3; TRBD2 matches 8 bases. The CDR3 length is 14 residues. J was trimmed by 6 bases and V by 4 bases; bases with no gene match: 7. CDR1 SGDLS and CDR2 YYNGEE come from the germline V gene. The CDR3 loop is CASSPRTSMDTQYF. CDR3 sequence (DNA): TGTGCCAGCAGCCCTAGGACTAGCATGGATACGCAGTATTTT.

This clone was seen just once. The chain employs TRBV9 and TRBJ2-1, with unresolved D. CDR3 length equals 14 residues. Trimming cost V 0 bases and J 3 bases, with 7 bases left between them. Germline V gene sequence: CDR1 SGDLS, CDR2 YYNGEE. The CDR3 is CASSVGSNYNEQFF. CDR3 DNA sequence: TGTGCCAGCAGCGTAGGCTCCAACTACAATGAGCAGTTCTTC.

The rearrangement links TRBV5-1 to TRBJ2-7; tentatively, D is TRBD2 (6 bases). Trimming removed 1 base at V and 3 bases at J, with 11 bases between. The CDR3 length is 14 residues. Germline CDR1 is SGHRS and CDR2 is YFSETQ. This CDR3 is CASSLSGEYYEQYF. The DNA of the CDR3 is TGCGCCAGCAGCTTGTCGGGGGAATACTACGAGCAGTACTTC. Filled out from reference TRBV5-1 and TRBJ2-7, the complete variable domain reads KAGVTQTPRYLIKTRGQQVTLSCSPISGHRSVSWYQQTPGQGLQFLFEYFSETQRNKGNFPGRFSGRQFSNSRSEMNVSTLELGDSALYLCASSLSGEYYEQYFGPGTRLTVT.

This clone was observed once. The V gene is TRBV28, the J gene TRBJ1-2; no clear D. V was cut by 2 bases and J by 6 bases, with 10 bases left in between. CDR1 and CDR2 from the germline V gene are MDHEN and SYDVKM. CDR3 length equals 13 residues. The CDR3 nucleotides are TGTGCCAGCAGTTTAGCTGGGTTTAATGGCTACACCTTC. Encoded protein: CASSLAGFNGYTF.

This clone was found a few times. This chain uses TRBV19 with TRBJ2-1; 7 nucleotides match TRBD2. The CDR3 is made up of 17 amino acids. Germline CDR1 reads LNHDA; CDR2 reads SQIVND (reference sequence). Trimming cost V 0 bases and J 0 bases; bases outside gene matches: 5. CDR3 protein: CASSIDWGGSSYNEQFF. The CDR3 DNA follows: TGTGCCAGTAGTATAGATTGGGGGGGGAGCTCCTACAATGAGCAGTTCTTC. The variable domain in full, completed from reference TRBV19 and TRBJ2-1, reads DGGITQSPKYLFRKEGQNVTLSCEQNLNHDAMYWYRQDPGQGLRLIYYSQIVNDFQKGDIAEGYSVSREKKESFPLTVTSAQKNPTAFYLCASSIDWGGSSYNEQFFGPGTRLTVL.

This chain links TRBV29-1 with TRBJ2-3; D remains unclear. This CDR3 is built from 15 residues. The V and J ends lost 5 bases and 2 bases respectively, with 17 bases between them. Germline CDR1 and CDR2: SQVTM and ANQGSEA. CDR3 nucleotide sequence: TGCAGCGTTATGTTACCCTCATCTAACACAGATACGCAGTATTTT. It encodes CSVMLPSSNTDTQYF.

There are many counts of this clone. Other DNA sequences in the same sample also yield this CDR3. The genes are TRBV6-4 and TRBJ2-2, with a tentative D call TRBD1 (5 bases). This CDR3 region has 15 residues. Trimming pared 2 bases from V and 1 base from J, leaving 8 bases between. CDR1 MRHNA and CDR2 SNTAGT come from the germline V gene. Here the CDR3 reads CASSDGQGNTGELFF. CDR3 in DNA: TGTGCCAGCAGTGACGGGCAGGGGAACACCGGGGAGCTGTTTTTT.

In this sample, this clone turned up a few times. The V gene is TRBV11-2, the J gene TRBJ2-7; D is ambiguous. The germline gives CDR1 SGHAT, CDR2 FQNNGV. The V end lost 0 bases, the J end lost 2 bases, and 5 bases lay between the germline ends. This CDR3 comprises 13 residues. The CDR3 bases are TGTGCCAGCAGCTTAGAATGGACCTACGAGCAGTACTTC. Its translation: CASSLEWTYEQYF.

This clone was detected a few times. This rearrangement joins TRBV7-2 to TRBJ2-2; 7 positions agree with TRBD2. Looked up from germline, CDR1 is SGHTA and CDR2 is FQGNSA. The V and J ends lost 7 bases and 0 bases, in that order; junction bases with no gene match: 5. The CDR3 loop spans 15 amino acids. The CDR3 DNA sequence: TGTGCCAGCACCCCAGGGAGGGCGAACACCGGGGAGCTGTTTTTT. Protein sequence: CASTPGRANTGELFF.

This clone was observed once. This chain joins TRBV14 and TRBJ2-3; 10 bases fit TRBD2. This CDR3 comprises 16 residues. V lost 4 bases, J lost 0 bases, and 4 bases stayed unmatched. The germline gives CDR1 SGHDN, CDR2 FVKESK. The CDR3 DNA sequence: TGTGCCAGCAGCCTAAGACTAGCGGGCAGCACAGATACGCAGTATTTT. Protein sequence: CASSLRLAGSTDTQYF.

The CDR3 sequence is CASSSQAGANYGYTF. Here the CDR3 DNA reads TGTGCCAGCAGTTCACAGGCCGGGGCTAACTATGGCTACACCTTC. The gene calls are TRBV7-3 and TRBJ1-2; maybe TRBD1 (5 bases). V lost 6 bases and J 0 bases, leaving 14 bases between the germline ends. The CDR3 is made up of 15 amino acids. Germline values: CDR1 SGHTA, CDR2 FQGTGA. Full variable domain (rest looked up from reference TRBV7-3 and TRBJ1-2): GAGVSQTPSNKVTEKGKYVELRCDPISGHTALYWYRQSLGQGPEFLIYFQGTGAADDSGLPNDRFFAVRPEGSVSTLKIQRTERGDSAVYLCASSSQAGANYGYTFGSGTRLTVV.

The chain couples TRBV14 to TRBJ2-3; D is unresolved. With 1 base removed from V and 3 bases from J, the gap between germline ends came to 17 bases. Germline V gene data show CDR1 as SGHDN and CDR2 as FVKESK. The CDR3 length is 17 residues. This CDR3 reads CASSQGRQGISTDTQYF. CDR3 bases: TGTGCCAGCAGCCAAGGAAGGCAAGGGATTAGTACAGATACGCAGTATTTT.

V is TRBV28 and J is TRBJ2-5; a weak D match, TRBD1 (5 bases). The germline CDR1 and CDR2 sequences are MDHEN and SYDVKM. The V and J ends lost 5 bases and 5 bases respectively, with 12 bases between them. The CDR3 extends over 13 amino acids. This CDR3 is CASSPEYRETQYF. In DNA, the CDR3 is TGTGCCAGCAGTCCCGAGTACAGGGAGACCCAGTACTTC.

The V and J genes are TRBV7-9 and TRBJ1-3; D possibly corresponds to TRBD1 (6 bases). CDR1 and CDR2 (germline): SEHNR, FQNEAQ (reference sequence). Deletions cut 0 bases from V and 0 bases from J, with 9 bases between. This CDR3 spans 16 amino acids. The CDR3 is CASSLAVGASGNTIYF. DNA of the CDR3: TGTGCCAGCAGCTTAGCGGTGGGGGCCTCTGGAAACACCATATATTTT.

The chain uses TRBV2 and TRBJ2-1; D call uncertain. The CDR3 spans 15 residues. Germline values: CDR1 SNHLY, CDR2 FYNNEI. Trimming stripped 4 bases from V and 0 bases from J, with 10 bases between. The CDR3 loop is CASSGFLGSYNEQFF. Here the CDR3 DNA reads TGTGCCAGCAGTGGGTTTCTGGGCTCCTACAATGAGCAGTTCTTC.

A few counts support this clone. This chain joins TRBV6-5 and TRBJ2-1; 12 bases fit TRBD2. V was clipped by 4 bases and J by 15 bases; unmatched bases: 7. The CDR3 is made up of 13 amino acids. CDR1 and CDR2 from the germline V gene are MNHEY and SVGAGI. CDR3 nucleotide sequence: TGTGCCAGCAGTTTCGCGACTAGCGGGAGTCGGTTCTTC. Translated: CASSFATSGSRFF.

This clone was recorded once. This sequence joins TRBV7-9 and TRBJ1-1; possible D gene TRBD1, 5 bases. CDR3 length: 15 residues. V lost 1 base, J lost 4 bases, and 13 bases lay in between. In germline, CDR1 is SEHNR, CDR2 FQNEAQ (reference sequence). The DNA of the CDR3 is TGTGCCAGCAGCTTAGGTACTCGGGGGAGCACTGAAGCTTTCTTT. It is translated as CASSLGTRGSTEAFF.

The chain uses TRBV11-2 and TRBJ2-6; D gene uncertain. Trimming shortened V by 4 bases and J by 0 bases, and 10 bases separated the two germline ends. Germline V lookup: CDR1 SGHAT, CDR2 FQNNGV. There are 16 residues in the CDR3. CDR3 amino acids: CASSSNWGSGANVLTF. CDR3 sequence (DNA): TGTGCCAGCAGCTCCAACTGGGGCTCTGGGGCCAACGTCCTGACTTTC.

This sequence joins TRBV7-8 and TRBJ1-1, with TRBD1 as a possible D gene (5 bases). Trimming shortened V by 5 bases and J by 1 base, and 11 bases separated the two germline ends. This CDR3 contains 14 residues. CDR1 is SGHVS, CDR2 FQNEAQ, per germline. The chain's CDR3 is CASSDTDKNTEAFF. CDR3 nucleotides: TGTGCCAGCAGCGATACGGACAAGAACACTGAAGCTTTCTTT.

The gene calls are TRBV5-5 and TRBJ2-7; perhaps TRBD1 as D (7 bases). Germline V gene data show CDR1 as SGHKS and CDR2 as YYEKEE (reference sequence). The CDR3 has 14 amino acids. V lost 4 bases and J 3 bases, leaving 14 bases between the germline ends. The CDR3 DNA sequence: TGTGCCAGCAGCCCGGGGGACAGAAACTACGAGCAGTACTTC. It yields the protein CASSPGDRNYEQYF. Full variable domain (rest looked up from reference TRBV5-5 and TRBJ2-7): DAGVTQSPTHLIKTRGQQVTLRCSPISGHKSVSWYQQVLGQGPQFIFQYYEKEERGRGNFPDRFSARQFPNYSSELNVNALLLGDSALYLCASSPGDRNYEQYFGPGTRLTVT.

In this sample, this clone turned up many times. Different DNA sequences within this sample yield the same CDR3. The chain is built from TRBV4-3 and TRBJ2-1; 11 nucleotides agree with TRBD1. The CDR3 has 16 amino acids. Germline V gene sequence: CDR1 LGHNA, CDR2 YSLEER. J gave up 12 bases and V 1 base, and 11 bases lay outside the gene matches. DNA of the CDR3: TGCGCCAGCAGCCAAGTCCTGGGACAGGGGGTTCGTTTGCAGTTCTTC. Its protein product is CASSQVLGQGVRLQFF.

The rearrangement joins TRBV10-3 to TRBJ2-7; 9 bases fit TRBD1. The CDR3 has 13 residues. Unmatched junction bases numbered 5, after V lost 8 bases and J lost 3 bases. Germline V lookup: CDR1 ENHRY, CDR2 SYGVKD. CDR3 amino acids: CAILDRGNYEQYF. The CDR3 DNA reads as TGTGCCATCCTCGACAGGGGGAACTACGAGCAGTACTTC.

V gene TRBV28 combines with J gene TRBJ2-7, with a weak D call TRBD2 (5 bases). V was shortened by 7 bases and J by 0 bases, with 10 bases between the two germline ends. The CDR3 length is 13 residues. Germline CDR1 and CDR2: MDHEN and SYDVKM. CDR3 bases: TGTGCCAGCAAAAGCGGAATCTCCTACGAGCAGTACTTC. The encoded protein is CASKSGISYEQYF.

The chain joins TRBV18 to TRBJ2-7; D unclear. V lost 2 bases, J lost 2 bases, and 10 bases lay in between. The CDR3 is made up of 14 amino acids. Germline-derived CDR1 and CDR2 are KGHSH and LQKENI. The CDR3 sequence is CASSPNTQAYEQYF. The CDR3 DNA reads as TGTGCCAGCTCACCAAACACCCAGGCCTACGAGCAGTACTTC.

The chain combines TRBV19 with TRBJ1-4, with 7 bases matching TRBD1. The CDR3 has 14 amino acids. Unmatched junction bases numbered 9, after V lost 7 bases and J lost 7 bases. Germline V gene lookup returns CDR1 LNHDA and CDR2 SQIVND (reference sequence). CDR3 in amino acids: CASTSGTESEKLFF. CDR3 sequence (DNA): TGTGCCAGTACCTCCGGGACAGAGAGTGAAAAACTGTTTTTT.

The genes are TRBV30 and TRBJ1-2; D is ambiguous. Trimming pared 8 bases from V and 3 bases from J, leaving 19 bases between. The germline gives CDR1 GTSNPN, CDR2 SVGIG (reference sequence). This CDR3 has 14 residues. This CDR3 is CAAPEAPGHYGYTF. CDR3 DNA: TGTGCCGCCCCCGAGGCTCCTGGGCACTATGGCTACACCTTC.

The chain recombines TRBV6-1 with TRBJ2-7; unclear D gene. Germline V gene lookup returns CDR1 MNHNS and CDR2 SASEGT. Trimming stripped 6 bases from V and 3 bases from J, with 18 bases between. CDR3 length: 15 residues. DNA of the CDR3: TGTGCCAGCAGGGAGTTTACAGCGCCGATCTACGAGCAGTACTTC. It yields the protein CASREFTAPIYEQYF.

V gene TRBV6-6 combines with J gene TRBJ2-2, with 7 bases fitting TRBD2. CDR3 length: 16 residues. Germline V CDR1 and CDR2: MNHNY, SVGAGI (reference sequence). The ends lost 5 bases at V and 4 bases at J; junction bases unmatched: 10. CDR3: CASSKWRDYRTGELFF. The CDR3 DNA sequence: TGTGCCAGCAGTAAATGGCGGGACTACCGCACCGGGGAGCTGTTTTTT.

This chain uses TRBV28 with TRBJ2-3, with unresolved D. CDR1 and CDR2 (germline): MDHEN, SYDVKM. The V end lost 8 bases, the J end lost 2 bases, and 11 bases lay between the germline ends. This CDR3 has 13 residues. CDR3 DNA sequence: TGTGCCAGCGGACCGACCACCACAGATACGCAGTATTTT. This encodes CASGPTTTDTQYF.

The rearrangement links TRBV29-1 to TRBJ2-7, with 13 bases lining up with TRBD2. Germline-derived CDR1 and CDR2 are SQVTM and ANQGSEA. The ends lost 6 bases at V and 5 bases at J; junction bases unmatched: 4. There are 13 residues in the CDR3. CDR3 coding DNA: TGCAGCGTAGGGACTAGCGGGACCGACGAGCAGTACTTC. Translating gives CSVGTSGTDEQYF.

V is TRBV7-9 and J is TRBJ2-7, with 12 bases fitting TRBD2. V dropped 1 base and J dropped 5; count of bases not matched to a gene: 0. The CDR3 covers 14 residues. Germline loops: CDR1 SEHNR, CDR2 FQNEAQ (reference sequence). The CDR3 DNA is TGTGCCAGCAGCTTAGGGACTAGCGGGGACGAGCAGTACTTC. This translates into CASSLGTSGDEQYF.